This T cell receptor (beta chain) was recovered during a study of T cell repertoires in cytomegalovirus infection. As concerns this clonotype: At one end, the junction sequence differs from germline, possibly due to a read error.

TCRdb re-called the reads with MiXCR, one entry per CDR3 protein. The sample holds hundreds of thousands of distinct CDR3 sequences; about 33% are singletons and the top ten take around 13%. Looked up from germline, CDR1 is MGHRA and CDR2 is YSYEKL. The CDR3 sequence is 11 residues long. The chain employs TRBV4-1 and TRBJ2-7; no reliable D call. This sequence originates from a human donor in good health (CMV status not recorded). Some clones in this sample may be carry-over from other donors' samples. The specimen sequenced was PBMCs. The CDR3 DNA is TGCGCCAGCAGCCTACGGAACGAGAAGTACTTC. This codes for CASSLRNEKYF.